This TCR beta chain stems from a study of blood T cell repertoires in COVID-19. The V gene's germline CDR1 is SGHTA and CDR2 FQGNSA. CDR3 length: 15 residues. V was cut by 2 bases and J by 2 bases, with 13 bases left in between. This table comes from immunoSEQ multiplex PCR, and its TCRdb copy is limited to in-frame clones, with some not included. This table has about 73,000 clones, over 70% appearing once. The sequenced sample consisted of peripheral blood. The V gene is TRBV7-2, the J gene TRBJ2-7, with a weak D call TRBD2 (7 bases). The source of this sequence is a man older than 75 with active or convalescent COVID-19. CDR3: CASSLQNGGPYEQYF. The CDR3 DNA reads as TGTGCCAGCAGCTTACAGAACGGGGGGCCCTACGAGCAGTACTTC.